The entry below gives a single T cell receptor (beta chain) sequence along with its context. This sample was taken from a study of T cell responses to AZD1222 COVID-19 vaccine. Measured with immunoSEQ multiplex PCR; TCRdb has only the in-frame clones, and not every one. The sample contains around 130,000 clones, 80% to 95% of which appear only once. The J segment lost 2 bases and the V segment lost 10 bases, leaving 4 bases of the junction unmatched. The CDR3 consists of 14 residues. CDR1 is MDHEN and CDR2 is SYDVKM in the germline V gene. This TCR derives from an adult in good health. The genes are TRBV28 and TRBJ2-1; 11 bases are a match to TRBD2. Source: peripheral blood, taken on day 0 of AZD1222 vaccination. The CDR3 region is CATISGRAYNEQFF. Here the CDR3 DNA reads TGTGCCACCATTAGCGGGAGGGCCTACAATGAGCAGTTCTTC.